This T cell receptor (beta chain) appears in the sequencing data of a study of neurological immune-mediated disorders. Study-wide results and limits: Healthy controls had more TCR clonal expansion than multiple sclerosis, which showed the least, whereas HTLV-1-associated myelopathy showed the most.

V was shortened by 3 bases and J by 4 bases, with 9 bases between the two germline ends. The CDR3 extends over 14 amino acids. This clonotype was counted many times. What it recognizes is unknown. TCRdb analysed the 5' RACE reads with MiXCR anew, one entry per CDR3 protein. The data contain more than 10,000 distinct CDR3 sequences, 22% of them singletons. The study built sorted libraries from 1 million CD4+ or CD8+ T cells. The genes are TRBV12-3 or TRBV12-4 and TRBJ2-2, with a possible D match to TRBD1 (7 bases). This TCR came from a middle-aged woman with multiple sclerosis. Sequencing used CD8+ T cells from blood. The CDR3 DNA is TGTGCCAGCAGTTTGCAGGGGGGCACCGGGGAGCTGTTTTTT. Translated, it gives CASSLQGGTGELFF.